Shown below are 9 T cell receptor beta chains from a single sample sequenced in a study of beta chain features in type 1 diabetes. Whole-study results and caveats: Within each of all four CD4+ subsets, Type 1 diabetes patients had TCRB CDR3s that were moderately but significantly shorter.

cDNA synthesis used the whole RNA isolate, giving expressed TCRB sequences. This table comes from immunoSEQ multiplex PCR, and its TCRdb copy is limited to in-frame clones, with some not included. Here the sample spans about 400,000 clones, roughly 12% being singletons. These receptors are not linked to any known antigen. Input material: naive CD4+ T cells from blood. These receptors were collected from a woman between 18 and 29 years old with type 1 diabetes.

The V gene is TRBV5-4, the J gene TRBJ2-1; no clear D gene. The CDR3 covers 15 residues. Trimming took 4 bases from V and 4 from J, leaving 15 bases between them. Germline V CDR1 and CDR2: SGHNT, YYREEE (reference sequence). The CDR3 protein is CASSLGQSRYNEQFF. In DNA form, the CDR3 reads TGTGCCAGCAGCCTTGGGCAGTCCCGGTACAATGAGCAGTTCTTC. Looking up the rest from reference TRBV5-4 and TRBJ2-1 gives the full variable domain: ETGVTQSPTHLIKTRGQQVTLRCSSQSGHNTVSWYQQALGQGPQFIFQYYREEENGRGNFPPRFSGLQFPNYSSELNVNALELDDSALYLCASSLGQSRYNEQFFGPGTRLTVL.

The V call is TRBV7-3, the J call TRBJ2-6; D might be TRBD1 (6 bases). V was cut by 5 bases and J by 2 bases, with 16 bases left in between. Per germline, CDR1 SGHTA and CDR2 FQGTGA. The CDR3 spans 17 residues. The CDR3 is CASSPRGEGAGANVLTF. The DNA for the CDR3 is TGTGCCAGCAGCCCCCGGGGCGAGGGGGCTGGGGCCAACGTCCTGACTTTC.

This rearrangement joins TRBV27 to TRBJ1-4; a weak D match, TRBD1 (5 bases). From germline, CDR1 is MNHEY and CDR2 SMNVEV (reference sequence). V was pared by 5 bases and J by 5 bases, with 15 bases between. The CDR3 is made up of 15 amino acids. The CDR3 bases are TGTGCCAGCAGTCCCTCCCGGACACGGAATGAAAAACTGTTTTTT. Protein: CASSPSRTRNEKLFF.

The table lists this clone with a count of one. The chain couples TRBV25-1 to TRBJ1-1; no reliable D call. The CDR3 covers 11 residues. The V end lost 9 bases, the J end lost 6 bases, and 11 bases lay between the germline ends. The V gene's germline CDR1 is MGHDK and CDR2 SYGVNS. The CDR3 sequence is CARTQSPEAFF. The CDR3 DNA reads TGTGCCAGAACGCAAAGCCCTGAAGCTTTCTTT.

This clone showed up just a few times. The chain employs TRBV5-1 and TRBJ1-2; D is unresolved. Trimming shortened V by 0 bases and J by 4 bases, and 7 bases separated the two germline ends. CDR1 and CDR2 from the germline V gene are SGHRS and YFSETQ. The CDR3 runs to 13 residues. The CDR3 loop reads CASSLDGVYGYTF. DNA of the CDR3: TGCGCCAGCAGCTTGGACGGGGTCTATGGCTACACCTTC.

The gene calls are TRBV5-1 and TRBJ1-3, with D possibly being TRBD1 (6 bases). V dropped 4 bases and J dropped 4 bases, with 18 bases sitting between them. The CDR3 spans 16 residues. Looked up from germline, CDR1 is SGHRS and CDR2 is YFSETQ. In nucleotides, the CDR3 is TGCGCCAGCAGCCCCAACAGGGAAGCTTCGGGAAACACCATATATTTT. It is translated as CASSPNREASGNTIYF. Looking up the rest from reference TRBV5-1 and TRBJ1-3 gives the full variable domain: KAGVTQTPRYLIKTRGQQVTLSCSPISGHRSVSWYQQTPGQGLQFLFEYFSETQRNKGNFPGRFSGRQFSNSRSEMNVSTLELGDSALYLCASSPNREASGNTIYFGEGSWLTVV.

This clone was seen more than once but under ten times. The V and J genes are TRBV6-6 and TRBJ2-1; 13 bases align to TRBD2. The germline V gene has CDR1 MNHNY and CDR2 SVGAGI (reference sequence). The CDR3 extends over 15 amino acids. V lost 6 bases to trimming and J lost 6 bases; unmatched junction nucleotides: 5. The CDR3 region has the DNA TGTGCCAGCAGGCCTACTAGCGGGGGGGGCAATGAGCAGTTCTTC. Translation: CASRPTSGGGNEQFF.

This clone was seen at least ten times. The chain is built from TRBV23-1 and TRBJ2-3, with 10 nucleotides matching TRBD1. TRBV23-1 is sorted into the ORF group, with uncertain function. The ends lost 4 bases at V and 15 bases at J; junction bases unmatched: 7. The CDR3 extends over 12 amino acids. The CDR3 loop is CASSRWDRGGYF. CDR3 nucleotides: TGCGCCAGCAGTCGGTGGGACAGGGGAGGATATTTT.

The rearrangement uses TRBV5-1 and TRBJ2-1; D is undetermined. The CDR3 has 13 amino acids. Germline CDR1 SGHRS, CDR2 YFSETQ. Trimming cost V 3 bases and J 5 bases, with 9 bases left between them. CDR3 amino acids: CASSSNRDNEQFF. CDR3 nucleotide sequence: TGCGCCAGCAGCTCAAATCGGGACAATGAGCAGTTCTTC.